These T cell receptor beta chains were read from a single sample in a study of siplizumab effects on memory and regulatory T cells. The table came from immunoSEQ multiplex PCR; TCRdb's copy has only in-frame clones and leaves some out. The data hold some 120,000 clones, with around 94% observed a single time. The sample was non-Treg CD4+ T cells sorted from blood. The receptors derive from a human donor in good health. Both conserved end residues are trimmed from each CDR3. The D gene is left open where the match is weak.

D gene,V gene,CDR3 protein
TRBD2,TRBV19,ASSISGGLYEQY
TRBD1,TRBV5-6,ASSSTDRVPF
TRBD1,TRBV19,ASSIFGQGASEAF
-,TRBV1,TGASTDTQY
TRBD2,TRBV19,GGRVYEQY
-,TRBV18,ASSPVAAPNTEAF
-,TRBV5-1,ASSLGSEDGYT
-,TRBV27,ASRGGNQPQH
TRBD2,TRBV4-1,ASSPRGLAGNTGELF
-,TRBV6-5,ASMPSRPGTDTQY
TRBD2,TRBV27,ASSGERDPSTDTQY
-,TRBV6-5,ASSNYGATIY
-,TRBV7-3,ASSLTRLNEQF
TRBD2,TRBV5-1,ASSLGPSGSSYNEQF
-,TRBV18,ASSPGPNTGELF
-,TRBV6-1,ASSRAFLDYEQY
-,TRBV19,ASSPRAGPRQPQH
-,TRBV5-5,ASSPPGAMAF
-,TRBV7-4,ASTTAYLVGGDCYYYEQY
TRBD1,TRBV9,ASSVGDRRSDQETQY
TRBD1,TRBV29-1,SGLDRGNEKLF
-,TRBV10-3,AISESGNRNTGELF
TRBD1,TRBV7-8,ASSQTGSGNTIY
-,TRBV5-6,ASSFARAETQY
-,TRBV6-1,ASSRTDSGNTIY